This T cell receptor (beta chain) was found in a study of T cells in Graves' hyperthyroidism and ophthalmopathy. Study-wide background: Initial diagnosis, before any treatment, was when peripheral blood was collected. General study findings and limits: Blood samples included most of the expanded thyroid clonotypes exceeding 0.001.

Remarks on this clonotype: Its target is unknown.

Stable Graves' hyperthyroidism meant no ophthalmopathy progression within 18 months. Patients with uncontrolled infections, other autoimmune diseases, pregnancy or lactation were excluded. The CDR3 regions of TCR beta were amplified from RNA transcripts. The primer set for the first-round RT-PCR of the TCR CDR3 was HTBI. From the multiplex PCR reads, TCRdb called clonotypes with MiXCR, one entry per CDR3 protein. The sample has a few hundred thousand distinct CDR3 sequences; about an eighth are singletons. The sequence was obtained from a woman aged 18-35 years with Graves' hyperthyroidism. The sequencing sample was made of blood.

The CDR3 reads CASSQGGHLQETQYF. CDR3 DNA: TGTGCCAGCAGCCAAGGGGGACATCTCCAAGAGACCCAGTACTTC. The chain is built from TRBV3-1 and TRBJ2-5, with a possible D match to TRBD1 (6 bases). Trimming removed 1 base at V and 1 base at J, with 10 bases between. This CDR3 has 15 residues. Germline assignment: CDR1 LGHDT and CDR2 YNNKEL (reference sequence).